The clone carrying this TCR beta chain was seen a handful of times. Its antigen is currently unknown. The germline CDR1 and CDR2 sequences are MDHEN and SYDVKM. There are 14 residues in the CDR3. V trimming: 5 bases; J trimming: 1 base; junction bases outside the gene matches: 4. TCRdb reanalysed the reads using MiXCR and keeps one entry per CDR3 protein. The sample shows hundreds of thousands of distinct CDR3 sequences, roughly 9.3% of them seen only once. This record comes from a study of T cell repertoires in cytomegalovirus infection. Study-wide results and limits: Ex vivo responses were dominated by HLA-C-restricted CMV-specific TCR beta clonotypes.

This chain joins TRBV28 and TRBJ1-1; 7 bases are a match to TRBD1. The sequence came from a human donor in good health (CMV status not recorded). Some clones in this sample may be carry-over from other donors' samples. Sample: PBMCs. The DNA for the CDR3 is TGTGCCAGCAGTGGACACAGGGGGAACACTGAAGCTTTCTTT. Protein sequence: CASSGHRGNTEAFF.